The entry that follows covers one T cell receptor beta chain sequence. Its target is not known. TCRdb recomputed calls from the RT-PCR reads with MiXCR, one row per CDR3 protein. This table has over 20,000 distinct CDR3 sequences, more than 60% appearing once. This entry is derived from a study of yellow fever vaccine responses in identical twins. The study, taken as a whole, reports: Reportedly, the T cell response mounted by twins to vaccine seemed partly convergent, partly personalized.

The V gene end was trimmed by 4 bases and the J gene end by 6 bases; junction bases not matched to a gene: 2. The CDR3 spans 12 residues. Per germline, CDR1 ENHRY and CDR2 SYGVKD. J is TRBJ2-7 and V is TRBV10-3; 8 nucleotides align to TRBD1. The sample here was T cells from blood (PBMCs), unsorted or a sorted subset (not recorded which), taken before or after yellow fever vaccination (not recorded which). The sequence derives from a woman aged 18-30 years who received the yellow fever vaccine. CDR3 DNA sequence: TGTGCCATCAGTGGGACAGGGATCGAGCAGTACTTC. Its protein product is CAISGTGIEQYF.